Included here is one T cell receptor beta chain sequence, with context. The PCR used 60 Vbeta and 13 Jbeta primers. Profiling relied on immunoSEQ multiplex PCR, and the TCRdb table lists in-frame clones only, not all of them. Of 130,000 or so clones listed, about 79% were seen once; the top ten hold around 3%. The sample comes from a study of cytomegalovirus exposure and HLA in healthy donors. What was sequenced was PBMCs. This receptor was obtained from a woman aged 18-29 years in good health and CMV-seropositive.

The chain's CDR3 is CASSPGTGGKTQYF. The CDR3 bases are TGTGCCAGCAGCCCCGGGACAGGGGGAAAGACCCAGTACTTC. The chain has TRBV6-1 and TRBJ2-5; TRBD1 aligns across 11 bases. Germline V gene lookup returns CDR1 MNHNS and CDR2 SASEGT. The CDR3 is 14 amino acids. J was trimmed by 6 bases and V by 6 bases; bases with no gene match: 6.